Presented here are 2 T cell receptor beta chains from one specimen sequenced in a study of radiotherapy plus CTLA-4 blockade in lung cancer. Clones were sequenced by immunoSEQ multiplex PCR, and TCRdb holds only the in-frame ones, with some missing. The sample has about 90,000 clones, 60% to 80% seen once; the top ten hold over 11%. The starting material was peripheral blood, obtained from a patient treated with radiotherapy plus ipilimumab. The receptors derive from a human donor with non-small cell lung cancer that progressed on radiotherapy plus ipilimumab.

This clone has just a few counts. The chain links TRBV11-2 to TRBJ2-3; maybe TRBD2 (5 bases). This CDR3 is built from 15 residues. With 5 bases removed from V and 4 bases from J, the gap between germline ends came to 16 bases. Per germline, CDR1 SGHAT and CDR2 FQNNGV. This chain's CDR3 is CASSNPRGDADTQYF. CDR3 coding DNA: TGTGCCAGCAGCAACCCTCGGGGAGATGCAGATACGCAGTATTTT. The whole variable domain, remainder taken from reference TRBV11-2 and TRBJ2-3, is EAGVAQSPRYKIIEKRQSVAFWCNPISGHATLYWYQQILGQGPKLLIQFQNNGVVDDSQLPKDRFSAERLKGVDSTLKIQPAKLEDSAVYLCASSNPRGDADTQYFGPGTRLTVL.

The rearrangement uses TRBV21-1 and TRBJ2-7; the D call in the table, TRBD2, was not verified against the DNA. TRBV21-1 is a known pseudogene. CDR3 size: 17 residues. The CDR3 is CASSSKREGKDSYEQYF. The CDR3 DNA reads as TGTGCCAGCAGCAGCAAACGGGAAGGGAAGGACTCCTACGAGCAGTACTTC.